This TCR beta chain was identified in a study of blood T cells in healthy people across ages. J lost 6 bases, V lost 7 bases, and 11 bases had no gene match. CDR3 size: 14 residues. The germline V gene has CDR1 SEHNR and CDR2 FQNEAQ (reference sequence). The sample holds a few counts of this clonotype. The use of a sample-barcoded 5' primer and a J-beta primer mix characterized a second PCR of roughly 7 to 11 cycles. TCRdb processed the 5' RACE reads anew with MiXCR; each CDR3 protein has one entry. The sample lists about 1 million distinct CDR3 sequences, almost 25% seen once, with around 0.7% in the top ten. The same sample was also studied in work on T cells of mothers and their children. That investigation notes: Compared with unrelated pairs, related mother-child pairs had slightly higher, non-significant overlap.

Sequenced material: blood. The sequence derives from a girl under 10 years old in good health. This chain uses TRBV7-9 with TRBJ1-1, with 7 bases lining up with TRBD1. CDR3 DNA sequence: TGTGCCAGCATCAAAAAGGAGGGGGCGGCTGAAGCTTTCTTT. This sequence encodes CASIKKEGAAEAFF.